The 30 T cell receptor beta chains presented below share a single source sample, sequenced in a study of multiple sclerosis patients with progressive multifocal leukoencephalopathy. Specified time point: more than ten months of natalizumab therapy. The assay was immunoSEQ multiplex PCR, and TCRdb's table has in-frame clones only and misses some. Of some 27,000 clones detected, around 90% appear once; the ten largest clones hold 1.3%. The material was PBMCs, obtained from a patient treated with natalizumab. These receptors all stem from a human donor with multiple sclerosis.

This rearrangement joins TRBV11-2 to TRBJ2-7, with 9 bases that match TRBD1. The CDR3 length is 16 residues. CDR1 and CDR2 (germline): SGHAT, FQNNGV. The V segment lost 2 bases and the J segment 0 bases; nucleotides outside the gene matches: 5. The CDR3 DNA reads TGTGCCAGCAGCTTACTTTGGGACAGGGTCTCCTACGAGCAGTACTTC. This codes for CASSLLWDRVSYEQYF.

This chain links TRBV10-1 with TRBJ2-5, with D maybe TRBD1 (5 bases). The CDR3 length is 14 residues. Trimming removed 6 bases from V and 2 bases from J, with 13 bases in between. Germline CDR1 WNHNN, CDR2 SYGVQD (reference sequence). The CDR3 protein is CASSDDRFQETQYF. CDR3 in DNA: TGCGCCAGCAGCGACGACAGATTTCAAGAGACCCAGTACTTC.

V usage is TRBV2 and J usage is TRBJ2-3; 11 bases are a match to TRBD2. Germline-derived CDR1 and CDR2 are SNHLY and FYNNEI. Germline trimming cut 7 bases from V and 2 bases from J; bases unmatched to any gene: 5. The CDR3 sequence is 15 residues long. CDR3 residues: CASMLLAGATDTQYF. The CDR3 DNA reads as TGTGCCAGCATGTTACTAGCGGGGGCCACAGATACGCAGTATTTT.

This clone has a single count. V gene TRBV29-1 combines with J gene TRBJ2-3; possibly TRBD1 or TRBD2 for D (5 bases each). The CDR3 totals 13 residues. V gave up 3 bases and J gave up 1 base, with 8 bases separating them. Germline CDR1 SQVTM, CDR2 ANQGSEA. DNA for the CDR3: TGCAGCGTTGACCAGGGACGCACAGATACGCAGTATTTT. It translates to CSVDQGRTDTQYF.

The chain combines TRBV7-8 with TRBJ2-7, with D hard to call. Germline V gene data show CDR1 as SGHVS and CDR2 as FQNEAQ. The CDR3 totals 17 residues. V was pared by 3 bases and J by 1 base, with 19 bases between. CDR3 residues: CASSFSISPTSSYEQYF. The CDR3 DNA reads TGTGCCAGCAGCTTTTCAATCAGTCCTACCTCATCCTACGAGCAGTACTTC.

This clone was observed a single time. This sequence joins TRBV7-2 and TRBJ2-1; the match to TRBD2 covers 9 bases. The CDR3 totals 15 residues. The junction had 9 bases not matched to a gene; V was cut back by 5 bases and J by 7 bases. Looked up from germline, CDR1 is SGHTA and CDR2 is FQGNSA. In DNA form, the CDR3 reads TGTGCCAGCAGCCCAGCGTCGCTAGCGGGGAATGAGCAGTTCTTC. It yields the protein CASSPASLAGNEQFF.

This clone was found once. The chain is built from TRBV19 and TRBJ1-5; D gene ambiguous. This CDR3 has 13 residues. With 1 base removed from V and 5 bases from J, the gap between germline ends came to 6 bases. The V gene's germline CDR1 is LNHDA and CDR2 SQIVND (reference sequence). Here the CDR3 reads CASSIAEDQPQHF. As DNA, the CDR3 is TGTGCCAGTAGTATAGCGGAGGATCAGCCCCAGCATTTT.

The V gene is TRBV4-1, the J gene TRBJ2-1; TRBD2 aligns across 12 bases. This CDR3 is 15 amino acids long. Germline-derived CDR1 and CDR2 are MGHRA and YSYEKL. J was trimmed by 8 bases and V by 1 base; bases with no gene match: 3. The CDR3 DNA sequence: TGCGCCAGCAGCCAAGCTTCTAGCGGGGGGGATGAGCAGTTCTTC. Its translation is CASSQASSGGDEQFF.

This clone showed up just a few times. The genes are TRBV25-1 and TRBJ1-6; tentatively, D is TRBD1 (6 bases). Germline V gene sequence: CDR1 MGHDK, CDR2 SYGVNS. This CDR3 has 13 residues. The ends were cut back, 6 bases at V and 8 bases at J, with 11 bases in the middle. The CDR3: CASRRGTDSPLHF. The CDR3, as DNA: TGTGCCAGCAGGAGGGGGACGGATTCACCCCTCCACTTT. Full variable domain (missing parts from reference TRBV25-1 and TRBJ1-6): EADIYQTPRYLVIGTGKKITLECSQTMGHDKMYWYQQDPGMELHLIHYSYGVNSTEKGDLSSESTVSRIRTEHFPLTLESARPSHTSQYLCASRRGTDSPLHFGNGTRLTVT.

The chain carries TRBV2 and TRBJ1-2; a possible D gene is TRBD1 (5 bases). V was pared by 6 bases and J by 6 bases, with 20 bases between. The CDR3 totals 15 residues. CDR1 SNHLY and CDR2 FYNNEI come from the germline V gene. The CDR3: CASSPRGRTPDGYTF. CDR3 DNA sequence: TGTGCCAGCAGCCCCCGGGGCAGGACTCCGGATGGCTACACCTTC.

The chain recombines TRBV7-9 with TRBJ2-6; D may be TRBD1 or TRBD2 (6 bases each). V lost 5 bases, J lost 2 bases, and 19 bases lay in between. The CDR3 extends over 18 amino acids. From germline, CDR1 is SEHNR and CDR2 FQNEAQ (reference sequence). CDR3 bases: TGTGCCAGCAGCCCAAGGGGGGTCCGGAGGGCTGGGGCCAACGTCCTGACTTTC. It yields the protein CASSPRGVRRAGANVLTF. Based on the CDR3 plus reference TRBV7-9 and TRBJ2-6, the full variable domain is DTGVSQNPRHKITKRGQNVTFRCDPISEHNRLYWYRQTLGQGPEFLTYFQNEAQLEKSRLLSDRFSAERPKGSFSTLEIQRTEQGDSAMYLCASSPRGVRRAGANVLTFGAGSRLTVL.

The CDR3 region has the DNA TGTGCCTGGAGTCGGATCGTGCGGGGGGGCGGGCACGATACGCAGTATTTT. Its protein product is CAWSRIVRGGGHDTQYF. V gene TRBV30 combines with J gene TRBJ2-3; TRBD2 aligns across 9 bases. CDR3 size: 17 residues. With 2 bases clipped from V and 6 bases from J, the junction kept 15 bases outside the gene matches. Germline V gene data show CDR1 as GTSNPN and CDR2 as SVGIG (reference sequence).

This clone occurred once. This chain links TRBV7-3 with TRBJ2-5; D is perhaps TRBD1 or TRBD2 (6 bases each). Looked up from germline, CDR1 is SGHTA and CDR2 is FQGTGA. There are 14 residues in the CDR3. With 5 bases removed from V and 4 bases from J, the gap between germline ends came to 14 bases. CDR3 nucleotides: TGTGCCAGCAGCCGCTCGGGGGCCCGAGAGACCCAGTACTTC. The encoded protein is CASSRSGARETQYF.

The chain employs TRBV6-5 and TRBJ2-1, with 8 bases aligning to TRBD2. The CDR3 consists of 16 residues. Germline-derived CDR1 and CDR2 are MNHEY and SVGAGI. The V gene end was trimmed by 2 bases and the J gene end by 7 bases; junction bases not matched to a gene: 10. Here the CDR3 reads CASSYIAGGRDNEQFF. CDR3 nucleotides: TGTGCCAGCAGTTACATTGCGGGGGGCAGGGATAATGAGCAGTTCTTC.

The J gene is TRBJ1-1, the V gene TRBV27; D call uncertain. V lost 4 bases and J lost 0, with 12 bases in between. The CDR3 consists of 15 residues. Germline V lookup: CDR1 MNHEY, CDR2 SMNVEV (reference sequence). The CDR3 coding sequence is TGTGCCAGCAGTTCTTACCAATCGATGAACACTGAAGCTTTCTTT. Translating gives CASSSYQSMNTEAFF.

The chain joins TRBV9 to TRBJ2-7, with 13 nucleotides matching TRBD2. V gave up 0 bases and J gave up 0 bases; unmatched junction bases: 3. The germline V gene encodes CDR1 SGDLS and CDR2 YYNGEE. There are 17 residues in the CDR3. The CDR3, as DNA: TGTGCCAGCAGCGTAGCGGGACTAGCGGGGAACTCCTACGAGCAGTACTTC. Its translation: CASSVAGLAGNSYEQYF.

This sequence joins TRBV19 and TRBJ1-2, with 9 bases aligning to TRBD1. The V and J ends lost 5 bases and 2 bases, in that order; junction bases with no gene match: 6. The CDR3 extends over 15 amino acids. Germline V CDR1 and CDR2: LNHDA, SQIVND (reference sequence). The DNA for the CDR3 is TGTGCCAGTAGTGGGGACAGGGCAGCAAACTATGGCTACACCTTC. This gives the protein CASSGDRAANYGYTF.

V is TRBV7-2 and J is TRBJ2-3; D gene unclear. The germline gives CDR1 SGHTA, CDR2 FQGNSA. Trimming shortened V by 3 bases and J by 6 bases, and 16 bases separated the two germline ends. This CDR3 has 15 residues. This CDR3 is CASSFPEMKRDTQYF. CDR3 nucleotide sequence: TGTGCCAGCAGCTTTCCCGAGATGAAACGGGATACGCAGTATTTT. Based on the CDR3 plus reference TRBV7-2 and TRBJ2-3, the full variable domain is GAGVSQSPSNKVTEKGKDVELRCDPISGHTALYWYRQSLGQGLEFLIYFQGNSAPDKSGLPSDRFSAERTGGSVSTLTIQRTQQEDSAVYLCASSFPEMKRDTQYFGPGTRLTVL.

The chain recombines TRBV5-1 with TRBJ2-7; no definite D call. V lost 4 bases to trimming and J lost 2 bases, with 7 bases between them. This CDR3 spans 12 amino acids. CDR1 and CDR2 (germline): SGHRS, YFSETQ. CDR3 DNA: TGCGCCAGCAGCGACGGTCCCTACGAGCAGTACTTC. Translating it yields CASSDGPYEQYF. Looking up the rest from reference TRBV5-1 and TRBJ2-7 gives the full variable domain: KAGVTQTPRYLIKTRGQQVTLSCSPISGHRSVSWYQQTPGQGLQFLFEYFSETQRNKGNFPGRFSGRQFSNSRSEMNVSTLELGDSALYLCASSDGPYEQYFGPGTRLTVT.

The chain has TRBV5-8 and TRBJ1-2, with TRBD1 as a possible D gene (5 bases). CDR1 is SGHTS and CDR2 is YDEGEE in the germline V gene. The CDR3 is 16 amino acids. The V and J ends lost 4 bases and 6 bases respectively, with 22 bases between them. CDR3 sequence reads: CASSRTGLRSPDGYTF. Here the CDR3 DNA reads TGTGCCAGCAGCCGTACGGGGCTACGAAGTCCTGATGGCTACACCTTC.

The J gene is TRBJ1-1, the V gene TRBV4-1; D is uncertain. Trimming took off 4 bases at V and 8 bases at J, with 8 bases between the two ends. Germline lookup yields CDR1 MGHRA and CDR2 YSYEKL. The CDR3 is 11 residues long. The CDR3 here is CASSREEEAFF. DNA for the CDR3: TGCGCCAGCAGCCGAGAGGAAGAAGCTTTCTTT.

This CDR3 is CASSVGGRLQETQYF. The CDR3 DNA reads as TGTGCCAGCAGCGTAGGAGGTCGGTTACAAGAGACCCAGTACTTC. The chain uses TRBV9 and TRBJ2-5; no definite D call. The ends were cut back, 0 bases at V and 2 bases at J, with 11 bases in the middle. This CDR3 has 15 residues. CDR1 SGDLS and CDR2 YYNGEE come from the germline V gene. The variable domain in full, completed from reference TRBV9 and TRBJ2-5, reads DSGVTQTPKHLITATGQRVTLRCSPRSGDLSVYWYQQSLDQGLQFLIQYYNGEERAKGNILERFSAQQFPDLHSELNLSSLELGDSALYFCASSVGGRLQETQYFGPGTRLLVL.

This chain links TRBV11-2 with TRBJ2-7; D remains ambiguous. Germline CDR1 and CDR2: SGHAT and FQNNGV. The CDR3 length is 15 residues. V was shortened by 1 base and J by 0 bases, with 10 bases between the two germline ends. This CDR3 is CASSLVFGSSYEQYF. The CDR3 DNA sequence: TGTGCCAGCAGCTTAGTCTTTGGCTCCTCCTACGAGCAGTACTTC. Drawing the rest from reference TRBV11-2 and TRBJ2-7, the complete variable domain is EAGVAQSPRYKIIEKRQSVAFWCNPISGHATLYWYQQILGQGPKLLIQFQNNGVVDDSQLPKDRFSAERLKGVDSTLKIQPAKLEDSAVYLCASSLVFGSSYEQYFGPGTRLTVT.

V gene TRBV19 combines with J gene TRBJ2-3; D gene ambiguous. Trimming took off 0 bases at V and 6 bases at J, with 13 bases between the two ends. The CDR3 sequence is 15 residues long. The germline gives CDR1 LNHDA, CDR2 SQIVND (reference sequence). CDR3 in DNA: TGTGCCAGTAGTATAGATGTCTCTGAGGCGGATACGCAGTATTTT. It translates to CASSIDVSEADTQYF.

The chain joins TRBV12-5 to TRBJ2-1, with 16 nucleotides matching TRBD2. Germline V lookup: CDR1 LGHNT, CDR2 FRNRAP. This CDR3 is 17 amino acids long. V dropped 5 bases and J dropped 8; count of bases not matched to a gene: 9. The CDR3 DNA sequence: TGTGCTAGTGGTCCGGGACCGGGACTAGCGGGGGGGGATGAGCAGTTCTTC. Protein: CASGPGPGLAGGDEQFF. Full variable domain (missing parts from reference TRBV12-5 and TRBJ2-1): DARVTQTPRHKVTEMGQEVTMRCQPILGHNTVFWYRQTMMQGLELLAYFRNRAPLDDSGMPKDRFSAEMPDATLATLKIQPSEPRDSAVYFCASGPGPGLAGGDEQFFGPGTRLTVL.

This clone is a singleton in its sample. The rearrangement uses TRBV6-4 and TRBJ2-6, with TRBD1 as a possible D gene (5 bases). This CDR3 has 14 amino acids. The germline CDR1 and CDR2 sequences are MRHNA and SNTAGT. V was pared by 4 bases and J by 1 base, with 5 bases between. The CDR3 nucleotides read TGTGCCAGCAGTGGGACATCTGGGGCCAACGTCCTGACTTTC. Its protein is CASSGTSGANVLTF.

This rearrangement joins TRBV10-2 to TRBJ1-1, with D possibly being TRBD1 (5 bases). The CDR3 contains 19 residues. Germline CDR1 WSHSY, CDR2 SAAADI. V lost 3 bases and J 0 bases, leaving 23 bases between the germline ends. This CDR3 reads CASSESSGWGGLVNTEAFF. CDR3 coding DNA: TGCGCCAGCAGTGAATCCTCTGGGTGGGGGGGTTTGGTGAACACTGAAGCTTTCTTT.

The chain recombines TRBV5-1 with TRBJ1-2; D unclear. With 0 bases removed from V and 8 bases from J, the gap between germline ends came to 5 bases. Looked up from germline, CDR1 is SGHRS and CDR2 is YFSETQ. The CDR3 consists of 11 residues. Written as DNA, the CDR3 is TGCGCCAGCAGCTTGGCCGGGGGCTACACCTTC. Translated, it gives CASSLAGGYTF.

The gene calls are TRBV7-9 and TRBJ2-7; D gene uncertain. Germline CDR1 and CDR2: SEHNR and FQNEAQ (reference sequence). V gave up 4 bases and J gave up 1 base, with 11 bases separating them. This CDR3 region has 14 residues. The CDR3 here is CASSSMDGSYEQYF. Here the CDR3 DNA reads TGTGCCAGCAGCTCTATGGACGGTTCCTACGAGCAGTACTTC.

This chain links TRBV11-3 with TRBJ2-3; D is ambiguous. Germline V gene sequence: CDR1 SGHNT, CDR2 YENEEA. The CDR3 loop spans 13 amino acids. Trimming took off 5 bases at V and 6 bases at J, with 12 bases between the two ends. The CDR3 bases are TGTGCCAGCAGCCAGTTTCTAGGGGATACGCAGTATTTT. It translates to CASSQFLGDTQYF.